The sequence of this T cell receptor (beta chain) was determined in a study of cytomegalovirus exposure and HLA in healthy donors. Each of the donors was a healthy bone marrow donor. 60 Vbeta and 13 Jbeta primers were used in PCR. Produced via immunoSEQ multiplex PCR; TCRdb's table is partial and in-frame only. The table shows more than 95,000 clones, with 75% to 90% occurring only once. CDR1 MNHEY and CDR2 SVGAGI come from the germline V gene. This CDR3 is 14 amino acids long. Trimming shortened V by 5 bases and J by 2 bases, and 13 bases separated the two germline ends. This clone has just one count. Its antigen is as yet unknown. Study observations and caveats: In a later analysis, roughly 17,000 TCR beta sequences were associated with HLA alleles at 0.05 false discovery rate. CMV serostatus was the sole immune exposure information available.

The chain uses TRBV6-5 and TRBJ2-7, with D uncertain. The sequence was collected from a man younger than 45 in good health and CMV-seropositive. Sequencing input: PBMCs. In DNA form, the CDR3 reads TGTGCCAGCAGTGAGTGGGCCATGACCTACGAGCAGTACTTC. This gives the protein CASSEWAMTYEQYF.